Below are 27 T cell receptor beta chains sequenced from a single sample in a study of radiation and T cells in renal cell carcinoma. Some clones are missing from TCRdb's copy, which holds only in-frame ones; the method was immunoSEQ multiplex PCR. The sample lists around 78,000 clones; roughly nine tenths were seen once. Time point of the sample: blood 4 weeks post-SBRT, at nephrectomy. Documented treatment: 15 Gy SBRT to primary tumor, nephrectomy 4 weeks later. Sequenced material: blood, taken from a patient whose treatment included radiotherapy and nephrectomy. These receptors all stem from a woman aged 70-85 years with renal cell carcinoma.

This clone was seen once. The genes are TRBV9 and TRBJ1-4; D is uncertain. The V gene lost 0 bases and the J gene lost 0 bases, with 15 bases spanning the gap. Germline V CDR1 and CDR2: SGDLS, YYNGEE. The CDR3 covers 18 residues. CDR3 DNA: TGTGCCAGCAGCGTAGACGACACCGGTTGGTCAACTAATGAAAAACTGTTTTTT. It translates to CASSVDDTGWSTNEKLFF. Looking up the rest from reference TRBV9 and TRBJ1-4 gives the full variable domain: DSGVTQTPKHLITATGQRVTLRCSPRSGDLSVYWYQQSLDQGLQFLIQYYNGEERAKGNILERFSAQQFPDLHSELNLSSLELGDSALYFCASSVDDTGWSTNEKLFFGSGTQLSVL.

V usage is TRBV7-9 and J usage is TRBJ1-1; D is possibly TRBD1 (5 bases). The CDR3 has 13 residues. Trimming took 4 bases from V and 6 from J, leaving 12 bases between them. Germline V gene sequence: CDR1 SEHNR, CDR2 FQNEAQ (reference sequence). The CDR3 here is CASSSRGWAEAFF. Written as DNA, the CDR3 is TGTGCCAGCAGCTCGCGGGGCTGGGCTGAAGCTTTCTTT.

The CDR3 region has the DNA TGCGCCAGCAGCTGGGGACTAGCGGCAGAGACCCAGTACTTC. This encodes CASSWGLAAETQYF. This chain joins TRBV5-1 and TRBJ2-5; 11 bases match TRBD2. The CDR3 has 14 residues. The junction had 2 bases not matched to a gene; V was cut back by 3 bases and J by 4 bases. The germline V gene encodes CDR1 SGHRS and CDR2 YFSETQ.

V is TRBV7-2 and J is TRBJ2-4, with D possibly TRBD2 on 6 matching bases. The CDR3 runs 15 residues. The germline V gene has CDR1 SGHTA and CDR2 FQGNSA. V was pared by 4 bases and J by 0 bases, with 10 bases between. The CDR3 sequence is CASSWEVLAKNIQYF. The CDR3 DNA sequence: TGTGCCAGCAGCTGGGAGGTATTAGCCAAAAACATTCAGTACTTC.

This clone was detected only once. The chain joins TRBV11-2 to TRBJ1-6, with D possibly TRBD1 on 6 matching bases. V was trimmed by 3 bases and J by 13 bases, leaving 10 bases between them. The length of the CDR3 is 12 residues. Per germline, CDR1 SGHAT and CDR2 FQNNGV. CDR3 bases: TGTGCCAGCAGCTTTGGCGGGGGCCCCCTCCACTTT. Protein: CASSFGGGPLHF. Together with reference TRBV11-2 and TRBJ1-6, the CDR3 gives the full variable domain: EAGVAQSPRYKIIEKRQSVAFWCNPISGHATLYWYQQILGQGPKLLIQFQNNGVVDDSQLPKDRFSAERLKGVDSTLKIQPAKLEDSAVYLCASSFGGGPLHFGNGTRLTVT.

The chain is built from TRBV7-2 and TRBJ2-5; 7 positions match TRBD2. CDR3 length: 15 residues. The germline V gene encodes CDR1 SGHTA and CDR2 FQGNSA. CDR3 nucleotide sequence: TGTGGGACGCAGCGGGAAATTGGTTATTCAGAGACCCAGTACTTC. Encoded protein: CGTQREIGYSETQYF.

The genes are TRBV5-1 and TRBJ1-1; the D gene is possibly TRBD1 (6 bases). V lost 5 bases to trimming and J lost 0 bases, with 17 bases between them. Per germline, CDR1 SGHRS and CDR2 YFSETQ. The CDR3 totals 16 residues. CDR3 in DNA: TGCGCCAGCAGGGGTGGGACACTGGATTTGAACACTGAAGCTTTCTTT. It is translated as CASRGGTLDLNTEAFF.

The rearrangement uses TRBV10-3 and TRBJ2-7, with TRBD2 matching 16 bases. CDR1 is ENHRY, CDR2 SYGVKD, per germline. V dropped 4 bases and J dropped 6; count of bases not matched to a gene: 6. CDR3 length equals 16 residues. CDR3 bases: TGTGCCATCAGTGGCGGGACTAGCGGGGGGGGAGTCGAGCAGTACTTC. Translating gives CAISGGTSGGGVEQYF.

The V gene is TRBV7-2, the J gene TRBJ2-7; D might be TRBD1 (6 bases). This CDR3 has 15 amino acids. Per germline, CDR1 SGHTA and CDR2 FQGNSA. Trimming took 5 bases from V and 5 from J, leaving 19 bases between them. Written as DNA, the CDR3 is TGTGCCAGCAGCCTCGCCCATGGGTCAGGGGACGAGCAGTACTTC. This codes for CASSLAHGSGDEQYF.

The V and J genes are TRBV28 and TRBJ1-4, with D hard to call. Trimming took 8 bases from V and 6 from J, leaving 4 bases between them. CDR1 and CDR2 (germline): MDHEN, SYDVKM. The CDR3 sequence is 10 residues long. DNA for the CDR3: TGTGCCAGCGGCGATGAAAAACTGTTTTTT. Translating it yields CASGDEKLFF.

This chain links TRBV14 with TRBJ1-1; 7 nucleotides align to TRBD1. The CDR3 totals 15 residues. The V segment lost 4 bases and the J segment 6 bases; nucleotides outside the gene matches: 11. The germline V gene has CDR1 SGHDN and CDR2 FVKESK. Here the CDR3 reads CASSLGLTGSSEAFF. In DNA form, the CDR3 reads TGTGCCAGCAGCCTCGGGCTGACAGGGTCATCTGAAGCTTTCTTT. Using reference TRBV14 and TRBJ1-1 for the parts outside the CDR3, the full variable domain is EAGVTQFPSHSVIEKGQTVTLRCDPISGHDNLYWYRRVMGKEIKFLLHFVKESKQDESGMPNNRFLAERTGGTYSTLKVQPAELEDSGVYFCASSLGLTGSSEAFFGQGTRLTVV.

The chain is built from TRBV19 and TRBJ2-1; unclear D gene. Germline CDR1 and CDR2: LNHDA and SQIVND (reference sequence). CDR3 length: 13 residues. V was shortened by 3 bases and J by 13 bases, with 16 bases between the two germline ends. CDR3 region: CASSIGNSGSQFF. In nucleotides, the CDR3 is TGTGCCAGTAGTATTGGGAATTCCGGGTCTCAGTTCTTC.

The genes are TRBV2 and TRBJ2-7; 12 bases match TRBD2. The CDR3 has 13 residues. Per germline, CDR1 SNHLY and CDR2 FYNNEI. J was trimmed by 7 bases and V by 9 bases; bases with no gene match: 7. CDR3 bases: TGTGCCAGGTCAAGACTAGCGGGGGTTGAGCAGTACTTC. Amino acid sequence: CARSRLAGVEQYF.

V gene TRBV4-2 combines with J gene TRBJ2-4, with TRBD2 identical over 7 bases. The germline CDR1 and CDR2 sequences are LGHNA and YNFKEQ. The CDR3 consists of 16 residues. The junction had 11 bases not matched to a gene; V was cut back by 1 base and J by 8 bases. For the CDR3, the DNA is TGTGCCAGCAGCCAAGGGGAGGGAAGCGGGACTTACATTCAGTACTTC. This codes for CASSQGEGSGTYIQYF.

This sequence joins TRBV7-9 and TRBJ1-2; a possible D gene is TRBD1 (5 bases). V lost 3 bases, J lost 0 bases, and 11 bases lay in between. CDR3 length: 15 residues. Germline-derived CDR1 and CDR2 are SEHNR and FQNEAQ (reference sequence). The CDR3 here is CASSFGGVANYGYTF. CDR3 bases: TGTGCCAGCAGCTTCGGAGGGGTAGCTAACTATGGCTACACCTTC.

The V call is TRBV6-6, the J call TRBJ1-5; D is unclear. The CDR3 runs to 13 residues. In germline, CDR1 is MNHNY, CDR2 SVGAGI (reference sequence). V lost 5 bases and J lost 3, with 8 bases in between. This chain's CDR3 is CASSQRTNQPQHF. The CDR3 DNA is TGTGCCAGCAGTCAGAGGACCAATCAGCCCCAGCATTTT.

This chain uses TRBV19 with TRBJ1-6; D ambiguous. V was pared by 0 bases and J by 1 base, with 4 bases between. CDR3 length: 15 amino acids. Germline CDR1 reads LNHDA; CDR2 reads SQIVND (reference sequence). The CDR3 DNA reads TGTGCCAGTAGTATAGATCGTTCCTATAATTCACCCCTCCACTTT. Its protein is CASSIDRSYNSPLHF.

The rearrangement joins TRBV2 to TRBJ2-3; TRBD2 agrees at 11 bases. The CDR3 spans 14 residues. Trimming at V came to 8 bases and at J to 2 bases, leaving 3 bases not matched to a gene. CDR1 is SNHLY, CDR2 FYNNEI, per germline. CDR3 sequence reads: CASLAGGLTDTQYF. The DNA of the CDR3 is TGTGCCAGCCTAGCGGGGGGACTCACAGATACGCAGTATTTT.

The rearrangement links TRBV6-5 to TRBJ2-3, with TRBD2 matching over 8 bases. The junction had 8 bases not matched to a gene; V was cut back by 7 bases and J by 2 bases. This CDR3 is 15 amino acids long. In germline, CDR1 is MNHEY, CDR2 SVGAGI. This chain's CDR3 is CASKSTGGNTDTQYF. CDR3 nucleotides: TGTGCCAGCAAGAGTACGGGGGGGAACACAGATACGCAGTATTTT.

This clone is a singleton in its sample. This chain's CDR3 is CASMGGQGVPDTQYF. The CDR3 nucleotides are TGTGCCAGCATGGGTGGACAGGGGGTCCCAGATACGCAGTATTTT. The chain has TRBV6-6 and TRBJ2-3; 10 nucleotides agree with TRBD1. The CDR3 sequence is 15 residues long. V was pared by 7 bases and J by 4 bases, with 8 bases of the junction left unmatched. Germline V gene lookup returns CDR1 MNHNY and CDR2 SVGAGI (reference sequence).

The chain employs TRBV28 and TRBJ1-1; no definite D call. Germline lookup yields CDR1 MDHEN and CDR2 SYDVKM. Trimming took off 6 bases at V and 2 bases at J, with 16 bases between the two ends. The CDR3 is 15 amino acids. The CDR3 loop reads CASRPTDGLNTEAFF. CDR3 nucleotides: TGTGCCAGCAGGCCTACAGACGGGTTAAACACTGAAGCTTTCTTT.

J is TRBJ1-4 and V is TRBV7-8, with a tentative D call TRBD1 (6 bases). Germline V CDR1 and CDR2: SGHVS, FQNEAQ. The V and J ends lost 1 base and 5 bases respectively, with 14 bases between them. The CDR3 contains 16 residues. In nucleotides, the CDR3 is TGTGCCAGCAGCTTAGTTCAGGGGCGATCGAATGAAAAACTGTTTTTT. This sequence encodes CASSLVQGRSNEKLFF. Combining the CDR3 with reference TRBV7-8 and TRBJ1-4 gives the whole variable domain GAGVSQSPRYKVAKRGQDVALRCDPISGHVSLFWYQQALGQGPEFLTYFQNEAQLDKSGLPSDRFFAERPEGSVSTLKIQRTQQEDSAVYLCASSLVQGRSNEKLFFGSGTQLSVL.

The J gene is TRBJ1-5, the V gene TRBV28, with 12 nucleotides matching TRBD1. There are 16 residues in the CDR3. V lost 6 bases, J lost 6 bases, and 9 bases stayed unmatched. Germline lookup yields CDR1 MDHEN and CDR2 SYDVKM. CDR3: CASRFPGQGARQPQHF. The CDR3 DNA is TGTGCCAGCAGGTTTCCGGGACAGGGGGCACGTCAGCCCCAGCATTTT.

The chain has TRBV19 and TRBJ2-1; D may correspond to TRBD1 or TRBD2 (6 bases each). V lost 1 base and J lost 12, with 10 bases in between. Germline V CDR1 and CDR2: LNHDA, SQIVND (reference sequence). The CDR3 is 12 residues long. The CDR3 DNA sequence: TGTGCCAGTAGTATAGCCGGGGGCAGGCAGTTCTTC. Translating gives CASSIAGGRQFF. Full variable domain (remainder filled in from reference TRBV19 and TRBJ2-1): DGGITQSPKYLFRKEGQNVTLSCEQNLNHDAMYWYRQDPGQGLRLIYYSQIVNDFQKGDIAEGYSVSREKKESFPLTVTSAQKNPTAFYLCASSIAGGRQFFGPGTRLTVL.

The CDR3 coding sequence is TGTGCCAGTAGTCAGGGTAGGTGGACTGAAGCTTTCTTT. Protein product: CASSQGRWTEAFF. The chain recombines TRBV19 with TRBJ1-1; TRBD1 might be the D (5 bases). Germline V gene data show CDR1 as LNHDA and CDR2 as SQIVND (reference sequence). The ends were cut back, 5 bases at V and 5 bases at J, with 12 bases in the middle. CDR3 size: 13 residues.

This clone was seen once. The chain joins TRBV7-9 to TRBJ2-1; TRBD1 matches 9 bases. The CDR3 is made up of 16 amino acids. Trimming cost V 2 bases and J 7 bases; bases outside gene matches: 9. Germline V gene lookup returns CDR1 SEHNR and CDR2 FQNEAQ (reference sequence). CDR3 sequence (DNA): TGTGCCAGCAGCTTAAACAGACGGGACAGGGAGAATGAGCAGTTCTTC. This codes for CASSLNRRDRENEQFF.

The rearrangement links TRBV27 to TRBJ1-2, with TRBD1 matching 8 bases. CDR1 is MNHEY, CDR2 SMNVEV, per germline (reference sequence). The CDR3 consists of 15 residues. V lost 6 bases to trimming and J lost 4 bases; unmatched junction nucleotides: 10. CDR3 bases: TGTGCCAGCAGGAACGGGAAAGACAGGGGCTATGGCTACACCTTC. Its translation is CASRNGKDRGYGYTF.